This record covers a single T cell receptor (beta chain). V trimming: 3 bases; J trimming: 8 bases; junction bases outside the gene matches: 12. CDR1 is KGHDR and CDR2 is SFDVKD in the germline V gene. CDR3 length: 16 residues. Together with a sample-barcoded 5' primer, a J-beta primer mix was included in a second PCR lasting about 6 to 11 cycles. Each CDR3 protein is one row after TCRdb ran MiXCR on the 5' RACE reads. Of 380,000 or so distinct CDR3 sequences detected, 50% to 60% appear once; the ten largest clones hold 51%. This sample was included in a study of blood T cells in healthy people across ages.

The receptor was isolated from a man aged 55-75 years in good health. The chain uses TRBV24-1 and TRBJ2-1; 7 bases are a match to TRBD2. Input material: blood. Here the CDR3 reads CATSDPREGLMYEQFF. The CDR3 nucleotides read TGTGCCACCAGTGATCCTAGGGAGGGCCTTATGTATGAGCAGTTCTTC.